Many counts were recorded for the clone carrying this TCR beta chain. This sample was included in a study of blood T cell repertoires in COVID-19. Study in general: Researchers got acute and convalescent COVID-19 samples from the United States, Italy and Spain.

Profiling relied on immunoSEQ multiplex PCR, and the TCRdb table lists in-frame clones only, not all of them. The data show roughly 86,000 clones, about nine tenths seen once. This CDR3 comprises 14 residues. The J segment lost 5 bases and the V segment lost 5 bases, leaving 9 bases of the junction unmatched. Germline CDR1 SGHKS, CDR2 YYEKEE (reference sequence). Sequenced material: peripheral blood. The J gene is TRBJ2-5, the V gene TRBV5-5; 7 bases are shared with TRBD1. This TCR was sampled from a man aged 50 to 60 with active or convalescent COVID-19. CDR3 region: CASRLTGIEETQYF. CDR3 nucleotide sequence: TGTGCCAGCAGGCTGACAGGGATTGAGGAGACCCAGTACTTC. Together with reference TRBV5-5 and TRBJ2-5, the CDR3 gives the full variable domain: DAGVTQSPTHLIKTRGQQVTLRCSPISGHKSVSWYQQVLGQGPQFIFQYYEKEERGRGNFPDRFSARQFPNYSSELNVNALLLGDSALYLCASRLTGIEETQYFGPGTRLLVL.